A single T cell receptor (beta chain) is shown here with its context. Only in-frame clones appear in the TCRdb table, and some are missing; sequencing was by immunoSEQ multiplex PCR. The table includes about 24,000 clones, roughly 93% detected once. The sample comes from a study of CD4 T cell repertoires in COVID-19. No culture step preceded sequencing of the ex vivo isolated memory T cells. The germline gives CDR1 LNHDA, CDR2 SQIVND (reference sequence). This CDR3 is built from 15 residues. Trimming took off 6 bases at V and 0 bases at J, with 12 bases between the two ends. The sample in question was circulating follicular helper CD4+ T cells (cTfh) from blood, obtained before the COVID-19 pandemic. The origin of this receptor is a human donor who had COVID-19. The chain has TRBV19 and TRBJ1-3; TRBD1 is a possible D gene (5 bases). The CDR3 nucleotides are TGTGCCAGTAGCCCCCAGGGCGACTCTGGAAACACCATATATTTT. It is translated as CASSPQGDSGNTIYF. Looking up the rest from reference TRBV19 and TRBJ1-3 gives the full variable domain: DGGITQSPKYLFRKEGQNVTLSCEQNLNHDAMYWYRQDPGQGLRLIYYSQIVNDFQKGDIAEGYSVSREKKESFPLTVTSAQKNPTAFYLCASSPQGDSGNTIYFGEGSWLTVV.